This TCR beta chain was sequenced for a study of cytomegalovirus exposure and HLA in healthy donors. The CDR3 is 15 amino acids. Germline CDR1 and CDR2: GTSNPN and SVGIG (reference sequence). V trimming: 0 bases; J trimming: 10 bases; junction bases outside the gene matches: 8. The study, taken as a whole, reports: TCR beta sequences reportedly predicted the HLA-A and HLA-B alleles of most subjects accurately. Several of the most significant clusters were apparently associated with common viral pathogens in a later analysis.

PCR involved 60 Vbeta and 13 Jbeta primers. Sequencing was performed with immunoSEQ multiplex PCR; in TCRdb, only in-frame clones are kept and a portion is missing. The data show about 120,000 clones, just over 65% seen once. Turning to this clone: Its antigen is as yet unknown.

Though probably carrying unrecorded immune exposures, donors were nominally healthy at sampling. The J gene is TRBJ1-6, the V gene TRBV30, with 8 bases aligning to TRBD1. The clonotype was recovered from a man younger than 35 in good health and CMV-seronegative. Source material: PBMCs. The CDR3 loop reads CAWSVNWDRSSPLHF. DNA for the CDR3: TGTGCCTGGAGTGTAAATTGGGACAGGAGCTCACCCCTCCACTTT.